At least ten counts were recorded for the clone carrying this TCR beta chain. Its antigen is unknown. The time point denotes: persistent/refractory GD, antithyroid drugs over 5 years with positive TRAb. RNA extracted from PBMCs served as the sequencing template. TCR beta libraries were built with iRepertoire HTBI primers and Arm-PCR of CDR3 regions. How the authors handled the data: Identification yielded approximately 67 TRBV and 13 to 15 TRBJ segments across samples. TCRdb ran MiXCR on the multiplex PCR reads and lists one entry per CDR3 protein. These V and J calls rely on TCRdb rather than the paper's analysis. This sample carries about 470,000 distinct CDR3 sequences, less than 25% of them seen once, and the ten largest clones take less than 9%. The record originates from a study of regulatory T cells in long-lasting Graves disease. Study in general: Over 5 years of antithyroid drugs with positive TSH receptor antibodies was taken to mean persistent Graves' disease.

Deletions cut 5 bases from V and 2 bases from J, with 18 bases between. CDR1 and CDR2 (germline): MDHEN, SYDVKM. The length of the CDR3 is 16 residues. Regarding the study as a whole: Because few samples were included, accuracy may have been lower. Persistent Graves' patients showed a TCR diversity that was lower than that of newly diagnosed ones.

The receptor's source is a female donor with Graves disease. This specimen consisted of peripheral blood mononuclear cells (PBMCs), obtained when the disease was refractory, from a patient treated with antithyroid drugs. This sequence joins TRBV28 and TRBJ2-5; the D gene is possibly TRBD1 (6 bases). CDR3 sequence reads: CASSPRVGTFQETQYF. The CDR3 DNA reads TGTGCCAGCAGTCCAAGGGTAGGGACATTTCAAGAGACCCAGTACTTC. Complete variable domain (other parts from reference TRBV28 and TRBJ2-5): DVKVTQSSRYLVKRTGEKVFLECVQDMDHENMFWYRQDPGLGLRLIYFSYDVKMKEKGDIPEGYSVSREKKERFSLILESASTNQTSMYLCASSPRVGTFQETQYFGPGTRLLVL.